This entry features one T cell receptor (beta chain) sequence. Libraries were prepared by immunoSEQ multiplex PCR; TCRdb keeps only in-frame clonotypes and omits some of them. The sample lists about 38,000 clones; 90% were seen once. Germline lookup yields CDR1 SQVTM and CDR2 ANQGSEA. Germline trimming cut 2 bases from V and 1 base from J; bases unmatched to any gene: 8. This CDR3 is 18 amino acids long. The sample comes from a study of T cell changes during pregnancy in multiple sclerosis. This receptor was identified in a female donor with multiple sclerosis, enrolled in a pregnancy study. Source: CD4+ T cells from peripheral blood mononuclear cells, taken in the second trimester of pregnancy. The V gene is TRBV29-1, the J gene TRBJ2-1, with TRBD2 identical over 13 bases. The CDR3 is CSVEFRTSGSWSYNEQFF. CDR3 bases: TGCAGCGTTGAATTTCGGACTAGCGGGAGTTGGTCCTACAATGAGCAGTTCTTC.